These 21 T cell receptor beta chains came from one sample sequenced in a study of tumor-infiltrating lymphocytes in primary liver carcinoma. TCR beta cDNA came from about 0.45 ug total RNA, primed with a constant-region primer. Three nested multiplex PCR rounds, a slightly modified ARM-PCR method, built the TCR beta libraries. Forward primers for TRBV1-TRBV30 and a C-beta reverse primer served the first two PCR rounds, at about 11 cycles each. TCRdb passed the multiplex PCR reads through MiXCR, listing each CDR3 protein once. This sample yields more than 150,000 distinct CDR3 sequences, of which about 60% are seen a single time; under 75% belongs to the top ten. The study extracted blood RNA from unsorted whole blood and also extracted germline DNA. Sequencing was performed on peripheral blood. The receptor source for this set is a man aged 40-55 years with primary liver carcinoma and hepatitis B virus infection.

Points on this clonotype: A much larger clone differs by one base, so this may be a read error. The CDR3 is CASNSGGSYEQYF. CDR3 nucleotides: TGTGCCAGCAACTCTGGAGGGTCCTACGAGCAGTACTTC. The chain joins TRBV13 to TRBJ2-7; a possible D gene is TRBD2 (6 bases). The CDR3 sequence is 13 residues long. Trimming removed 7 bases from V and 1 base from J, with 11 bases in between. Germline V lookup: CDR1 PRHDT, CDR2 FYEKMQ (reference sequence). The full variable domain, completed using reference TRBV13 and TRBJ2-7, is AAGVIQSPRHLIKEKRETATLKCYPIPRHDTVYWYQQGPGQDPQFLISFYEKMQSDKGSIPDRFSAQQFSDYHSELNMSSLELGDSALYFCASNSGGSYEQYFGPGTRLTVT.

V is TRBV12-3 or TRBV12-4 and J is TRBJ1-4; D may be TRBD1 (6 bases). This CDR3 comprises 14 residues. V dropped 5 bases and J dropped 3 bases, with 10 bases sitting between them. The CDR3 sequence: CASSRTAANEKLFF. DNA for the CDR3: TGTGCCAGCAGTAGGACAGCGGCTAATGAAAAACTGTTTTTT.

The chain combines TRBV12-3 or TRBV12-4 with TRBJ1-5; TRBD1 matches at 8 bases. V lost 4 bases and J lost 6; bases outside the gene matches: 5. This CDR3 spans 14 amino acids. CDR3: CASSWTGSVQPQHF. CDR3 in DNA: TGTGCCAGCAGTTGGACAGGGAGTGTTCAGCCCCAGCATTTT.

The gene calls are TRBV6-5 and TRBJ2-5; 7 nucleotides align to TRBD2. Germline CDR1 is MNHEY and CDR2 is SVGAGI. The CDR3 extends over 16 amino acids. V lost 0 bases to trimming and J lost 5 bases; unmatched junction nucleotides: 9. In nucleotides, the CDR3 is TGTGCCAGCAGTTACTCGAGCAGCGGGAAGCGGGAGACCCAGTACTTC. Its protein is CASSYSSSGKRETQYF.

The chain carries TRBV6-2 or TRBV6-3 and TRBJ1-1, with D perhaps TRBD1 (6 bases). V shed 8 bases and J shed 4 bases, with 11 bases lying between them. From germline, CDR1 is MNHEY and CDR2 SVGEGT. The CDR3 runs 12 residues. DNA of the CDR3: TGTGCCAGCCGGGACACCGTCACTGAAGCTTTCTTT. This codes for CASRDTVTEAFF.

With regard to this clonotype: At one of its ends the junction is not consistent with the germline gene, which may arise from a read error. The V and J genes are TRBV11-2 and TRBJ1-5; D is undetermined. The length of the CDR3 is 15 residues. Germline V CDR1 and CDR2: SGHAT, FQNNGV. As DNA, the CDR3 is TGTGCTAGCAGCTTACCGGGTGAGAGCAATCAGCCCCAGCATTTT. It yields the protein CASSLPGESNQPQHF.

This clonotype appeared a few times. This CDR3 is CASRLAGGTDTQYF. DNA for the CDR3: TGCGCCAGCAGATTAGCGGGAGGCACAGATACGCAGTATTTT. The chain uses TRBV10-2 and TRBJ2-3; 9 bases are shared with TRBD2. Germline V gene sequence: CDR1 WSHSY, CDR2 SAAADI. V was clipped by 6 bases and J by 1 base; unmatched bases: 2. The CDR3 length is 14 residues.

This clonotype was counted between two and nine times. This chain links TRBV7-8 with TRBJ2-1; D is undetermined. V shed 7 bases and J shed 3 bases, with 13 bases lying between them. Germline-derived CDR1 and CDR2 are SGHVS and FQNEAQ. CDR3 length: 14 amino acids. DNA for the CDR3: TGTGCCAGCAACCCCGTTGACAACTACAATGAGCAGTTCTTC. Translated: CASNPVDNYNEQFF.

V and J are TRBV6-1 and TRBJ1-1; D perhaps matches TRBD1 (5 bases). This CDR3 has 12 amino acids. Trimming removed 6 bases at V and 5 bases at J, with 10 bases between. Germline CDR1 MNHNS, CDR2 SASEGT. CDR3 DNA: TGTGCCAGCAGACTTCAGGGAACTGAAGCTTTCTTT. As protein: CASRLQGTEAFF.

The V gene is TRBV5-5, the J gene TRBJ1-4; D gene unclear. From germline, CDR1 is SGHKS and CDR2 YYEKEE (reference sequence). Deletions cut 3 bases from V and 7 bases from J, with 10 bases between. The CDR3 has 13 amino acids. This CDR3 reads CASSSVVGEKLFF. The CDR3 bases are TGTGCCAGCAGCTCCGTAGTAGGTGAAAAACTGTTTTTT.

DNA of the CDR3: TGCAGCGTTATAATCGAGGTAAAGCAGTACTTC. Translation gives CSVIIEVKQYF. This rearrangement joins TRBV29-1 to TRBJ2-7; D is uncertain. The CDR3 consists of 11 residues. Germline assignment: CDR1 SQVTM and CDR2 ANQGSEA. The V and J ends lost 5 bases and 8 bases respectively, with 13 bases between them.

In regard to this clonotype: The junction departs from the called germline gene at one end, perhaps through a read error. The chain recombines TRBV11-2 with TRBJ1-5; D gene ambiguous. The CDR3 extends over 13 amino acids. Per the germline V gene, CDR1 is SGHAT and CDR2 is FQNNGV. In DNA form, the CDR3 reads TGTGCCGGCAGCTTAGTAAACAGTCAGCCCCAGCATTTT. It yields the protein CAGSLVNSQPQHF.

The CDR3 sequence: CASSQDSVGLAGPRLYNEQFF. CDR3 nucleotides: TGTGCCAGCAGCCAAGATTCGGTAGGACTAGCGGGCCCAAGGCTCTACAATGAGCAGTTCTTC. The chain recombines TRBV4-2 with TRBJ2-1; 11 bases map to TRBD2. The CDR3 is 21 residues long. V dropped 0 bases and J dropped 3; count of bases not matched to a gene: 16. The germline gives CDR1 LGHNA, CDR2 YNFKEQ.

This chain links TRBV11-2 with TRBJ2-5; 12 nucleotides line up with TRBD2. CDR1 is SGHAT, CDR2 FQNNGV, per germline. The ends lost 3 bases at V and 4 bases at J; junction bases unmatched: 6. There are 16 residues in the CDR3. CDR3 sequence (DNA): TGTGCCAGCAGCTTTGGACTAGCGGGATCCAGAGAGACCCAGTACTTC. This encodes CASSFGLAGSRETQYF.

Ten or more counts support this clonotype. This chain joins TRBV11-3 and TRBJ1-5, with 11 positions matching TRBD1. V gave up 3 bases and J gave up 7 bases; unmatched junction bases: 14. The CDR3 extends over 18 amino acids. Germline assignment: CDR1 SGHNT and CDR2 YENEEA. DNA of the CDR3: TGTGCCAGCAGCTTCCATATTCCGGACAGGGGGCAGGGGCAGCCCCAGCATTTT. Its translation: CASSFHIPDRGQGQPQHF. Variable domain in full (rest from reference TRBV11-3 and TRBJ1-5): EAGVVQSPRYKIIEKKQPVAFWCNPISGHNTLYWYLQNLGQGPELLIRYENEEAVDDSQLPKDRFSAERLKGVDSTLKIQPAELGDSAVYLCASSFHIPDRGQGQPQHFGDGTRLSIL.

The chain links TRBV28 to TRBJ1-1, with 7 nucleotides matching TRBD1. The CDR3 extends over 15 amino acids. Germline CDR1 and CDR2: MDHEN and SYDVKM. After removal of 4 bases from V and 0 bases from J, the junction contained 5 bases not matched to a gene. The CDR3 DNA follows: TGTGCCAGCAGTTCCCCGACAGGGATGAACACTGAAGCTTTCTTT. Residues: CASSSPTGMNTEAFF.

The chain employs TRBV19 and TRBJ2-1; TRBD2 agrees at 13 bases. With V trimmed by 6 bases and J by 0 bases, 11 bases remained unmatched. CDR3 length: 19 amino acids. CDR1 is LNHDA, CDR2 SQIVND, per germline (reference sequence). The CDR3 is CASRSDGLAGANSYNEQFF. The CDR3 region has the DNA TGTGCCAGTAGGAGTGATGGACTAGCGGGAGCGAACTCCTACAATGAGCAGTTCTTC.

The rearrangement joins TRBV5-4 to TRBJ2-7, with 7 bases fitting TRBD1. The CDR3 extends over 13 amino acids. CDR1 is SGHNT and CDR2 is YYREEE in the germline V gene (reference sequence). Trimming took 4 bases from V and 1 from J; bases not matched to a gene: 2. This CDR3 reads CASSVGQSYEQYF. CDR3 in DNA: TGTGCCAGCAGCGTGGGACAGTCCTACGAGCAGTACTTC.

The chain joins TRBV5-5 to TRBJ2-3; TRBD1 matches at 8 bases. CDR1 and CDR2 from the germline V gene are SGHKS and YYEKEE (reference sequence). The CDR3 length is 15 residues. With 1 base clipped from V and 7 bases from J, the junction kept 8 bases outside the gene matches. CDR3 sequence reads: CASSLPGQGVNTQYF. DNA of the CDR3: TGTGCCAGCAGCTTGCCCGGACAGGGTGTGAATACGCAGTATTTT.

On this clonotype itself: The final CDR3 position lacks the conserved phenylalanine or tryptophan, pointing to a likely read error. This rearrangement joins TRBV29-1 to TRBJ2-7; 10 nucleotides agree with TRBD1. The CDR3 runs 14 residues. Germline V gene sequence: CDR1 SQVTM, CDR2 ANQGSEA. J was trimmed by 5 bases and V by 8 bases; bases with no gene match: 12. CDR3 amino acids: CSSGAGTGDNEQYS. DNA of the CDR3: TGCAGCTCTGGAGCCGGGACAGGGGACAACGAGCAGTACTCC.

The chain is built from TRBV10-3 and TRBJ2-1; 8 bases match TRBD2. Germline CDR1 reads ENHRY; CDR2 reads SYGVKD. This CDR3 is built from 14 residues. Unmatched junction bases numbered 7, after V lost 5 bases and J lost 7 bases. The CDR3 DNA reads as TGTGCCATCAGTCCCCGGGGGGGGTGGAATGAGCAGTTCTTC. It translates to CAISPRGGWNEQFF.